The rows below give T cell receptor beta chains drawn from one sample of a study of beta chain features in type 1 diabetes. The data were produced by immunoSEQ multiplex PCR, yet TCRdb's version contains in-frame clones alone and is incomplete. The sample yields about 45,000 clones, approximately 68% seen once. The sample comprised Tregs from blood. The source of these receptors is a woman under 30 with type 1 diabetes. The CDR3 runs from the conserved cysteine through the conserved F or W. Each record gives: J gene, V gene, CDR3 protein.

j_call: TRBJ2-1; v_call: TRBV7-2; cdr3_aa: CASSERTGNYNEQFF
j_call: TRBJ1-1; v_call: TRBV7-9; cdr3_aa: CASSLYRDRIAEAFF
j_call: TRBJ1-5; v_call: TRBV30; cdr3_aa: CAWSVLENQPQHF
j_call: TRBJ2-7; v_call: TRBV11-2; cdr3_aa: CASSSLGTSGYEQYF
j_call: TRBJ1-2; v_call: TRBV28; cdr3_aa: CASSLPGQVRGYTF
j_call: TRBJ2-7; v_call: TRBV7-2; cdr3_aa: CASSSWDSAYEQYF
j_call: TRBJ2-3; v_call: TRBV5-4; cdr3_aa: CASSGPGGDTQYF
j_call: TRBJ2-5; v_call: TRBV7-9; cdr3_aa: CASSLEGTGRETQYF
j_call: TRBJ2-7; v_call: TRBV19; cdr3_aa: CASRTTGPPYEQYF
j_call: TRBJ2-7; v_call: TRBV7-9; cdr3_aa: CASGLAGGPYEQYF
j_call: TRBJ2-5; v_call: TRBV7-2; cdr3_aa: CASSFWLAGGQETQYF
j_call: TRBJ1-1; v_call: TRBV9; cdr3_aa: CASSVAINTEAFF
j_call: TRBJ2-1; v_call: TRBV2; cdr3_aa: CASSEMRADTYNEQFF
j_call: TRBJ2-2; v_call: TRBV14; cdr3_aa: CASSQPGAATGELFF
j_call: TRBJ2-3; v_call: TRBV7-2; cdr3_aa: CASSQNTDTQYF
j_call: TRBJ1-1; v_call: TRBV7-9; cdr3_aa: CASSSGRENTEAFF
j_call: TRBJ1-2; v_call: TRBV28; cdr3_aa: CASMEGRNGYTF
j_call: TRBJ2-1; v_call: TRBV6-1; cdr3_aa: CASRWADNEQFF
j_call: TRBJ2-5; v_call: TRBV5-4; cdr3_aa: CASSLDRAQETQYF
j_call: TRBJ1-1; v_call: TRBV28; cdr3_aa: CASSSEDSTEAFF
j_call: TRBJ2-1; v_call: TRBV11-3; cdr3_aa: CASSLGQSSYNEQFF
j_call: TRBJ2-1; v_call: TRBV4-2; cdr3_aa: CASSQDLTGGRNEQFF
j_call: TRBJ1-5; v_call: TRBV6-6; cdr3_aa: CASSYVRASNQPQHF
j_call: TRBJ2-3; v_call: TRBV6-1; cdr3_aa: CASSGGQGGGIDTQYF
j_call: TRBJ2-7; v_call: TRBV19; cdr3_aa: CASSRGQGRLYEQYF
j_call: TRBJ1-1; v_call: TRBV6-5; cdr3_aa: CASSWAGNTEAFF
j_call: TRBJ1-1; v_call: TRBV5-1; cdr3_aa: CASSFRGAEAFF
j_call: TRBJ1-6; v_call: TRBV7-9; cdr3_aa: CASSLQGSLSPLHF
j_call: TRBJ2-7; v_call: TRBV25-1; cdr3_aa: CASSVGSYEQYF
j_call: TRBJ1-5; v_call: TRBV7-2; cdr3_aa: CASSPRQGLEQPQHF
j_call: TRBJ2-3; v_call: TRBV7-2; cdr3_aa: CASSFQATAPDTQYF
j_call: TRBJ1-1; v_call: TRBV11-2; cdr3_aa: CASSPRVAEAFF
j_call: TRBJ2-7; v_call: TRBV29-1; cdr3_aa: CSATGGNEQYF
j_call: TRBJ1-1; v_call: TRBV19; cdr3_aa: CAARRGVLAEAFF
j_call: TRBJ1-4; v_call: TRBV4-2; cdr3_aa: CASSQPTGGDEKLFF
j_call: TRBJ2-7; v_call: TRBV7-9; cdr3_aa: CASSRGTGGYEQYF
j_call: TRBJ2-1; v_call: TRBV5-4; cdr3_aa: CASSPGGWTYYNEQFF
j_call: TRBJ2-1; v_call: TRBV7-9; cdr3_aa: CASSLQGTANEQFF
j_call: TRBJ2-2; v_call: TRBV10-3; cdr3_aa: CAISGGLAGGLANTGELFF
j_call: TRBJ2-1; v_call: TRBV7-9; cdr3_aa: CASSFGTSGKEYNEQFF
j_call: TRBJ2-3; v_call: TRBV5-6; cdr3_aa: CASSQKTPPGLSTDTQYF
j_call: TRBJ2-7; v_call: TRBV6-6; cdr3_aa: CASSPDRAYEQYF
j_call: TRBJ1-3; v_call: TRBV7-9; cdr3_aa: CASSESFGQFDSGNTIYF
j_call: TRBJ2-3; v_call: TRBV7-2; cdr3_aa: CASSLAQGTDTQYF
j_call: TRBJ1-2; v_call: TRBV19; cdr3_aa: CASSVRNYGYTF
j_call: TRBJ1-5; v_call: TRBV6-1; cdr3_aa: CASSDRVGNQPQHF
j_call: TRBJ2-5; v_call: TRBV7-9; cdr3_aa: CASSLQGFWETQYF
j_call: TRBJ2-1; v_call: TRBV5-1; cdr3_aa: CASSLVAGGYNEQFF